What follows describes a single T cell receptor (beta chain). Antigen specificity is unknown. The data derive from a study of T-cell memory formation after mild COVID-19. Study findings and constraints: Contracting CD4+ clones lay largely in CM and EM, with CD8+ ones residing in EMRA. There were some responding clones in pre-infection memory, which suggested that cross-reactive memory had joined.

The 5'RACE method, run with constant-segment primers, produced TCR alpha and TCR beta cDNA libraries (carrying sample barcodes and UMIs). In TCRdb, the 5' RACE reads were re-called with MiXCR into one record per CDR3 protein. This table has over 450,000 distinct CDR3 sequences, roughly 20% appearing once. The J segment lost 6 bases and the V segment lost 1 base, leaving 3 bases of the junction unmatched. Germline V gene data show CDR1 as SGHTA and CDR2 as FQGTGA. The CDR3 runs 15 residues. The receptor was derived from an adult woman who had mild COVID-19 (a few samples of this study predate the infection). Cell type and time point are not known. This sequence joins TRBV7-3 and TRBJ2-1, with 10 bases lining up with TRBD2. The specimen sequenced was PBMCs or a T cell subset sorted from them (not recorded which). CDR3 DNA sequence: TGTGCCAGCAGCTTAAAAGCGGGGGGGCCCAATGAGCAGTTCTTC. Translation gives CASSLKAGGPNEQFF.